This paragraph reports one T cell receptor beta chain. The data belong to a study of blood T cell repertoires in COVID-19. Only in-frame clones appear in the TCRdb table, and some are missing; sequencing was by immunoSEQ multiplex PCR. The sample lists approximately 170,000 clones; 80% to 90% were seen once. V was shortened by 5 bases and J by 5 bases, with 8 bases between the two germline ends. The CDR3 sequence is 12 residues long. CDR1 KGHDR and CDR2 SFDVKD come from the germline V gene. The rearrangement uses TRBV24-1 and TRBJ1-2, with D hard to call. Sequenced sample: peripheral blood. The sequence derives from a man in his fifties with active or convalescent COVID-19. The CDR3 protein is CATSGPGYGYTF. The CDR3, as DNA: TGTGCCACCAGTGGGCCGGGTTATGGCTACACCTTC.